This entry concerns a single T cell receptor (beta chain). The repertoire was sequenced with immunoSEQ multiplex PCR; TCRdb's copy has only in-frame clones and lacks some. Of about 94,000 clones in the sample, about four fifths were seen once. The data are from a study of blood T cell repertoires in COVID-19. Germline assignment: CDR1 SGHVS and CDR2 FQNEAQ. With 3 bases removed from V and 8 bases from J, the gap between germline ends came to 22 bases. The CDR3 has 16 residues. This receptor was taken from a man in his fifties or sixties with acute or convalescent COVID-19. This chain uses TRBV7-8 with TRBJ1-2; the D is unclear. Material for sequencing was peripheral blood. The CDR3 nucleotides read TGTGCCAGCAGCTTTACTCCCACGGGATACAGTCTCGGCTACACCTTC. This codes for CASSFTPTGYSLGYTF. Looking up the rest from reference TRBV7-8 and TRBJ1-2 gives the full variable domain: GAGVSQSPRYKVAKRGQDVALRCDPISGHVSLFWYQQALGQGPEFLTYFQNEAQLDKSGLPSDRFFAERPEGSVSTLKIQRTQQEDSAVYLCASSFTPTGYSLGYTFGSGTRLTVV.